This TCR beta chain appears in the sequencing data of a study of human T cells and chemical hapten exposure. Germline CDR1 SQVTM, CDR2 ANQGSEA. The CDR3 sequence is 14 residues long. The V and J ends lost 4 bases and 0 bases, in that order; junction bases with no gene match: 4. TCRdb redid the calling of the RACE reads with MiXCR, one entry per CDR3 protein. Counted here are around 150,000 distinct CDR3 sequences, roughly a quarter occurring once; the ten biggest clones make up 2.1%. In its sample, this clonotype was seen a few times. Time point indicated: patch test 3, about 24 weeks after DPC sensitization. Treatment specified: therapeutic diphenylcyclopropenone sensitization with weekly scalp DPC.

The sequencing used whole blood, collected in connection with sensitization to the hapten diphenylcyclopropenone (DPC). The origin of this receptor is a young woman with alopecia areata. Some clones in this sample may be carry-over from other donors' samples. The V gene is TRBV29-1, the J gene TRBJ2-7; 9 nucleotides agree with TRBD2. CDR3 bases: TGCAGCGTTGTGACTAGCGGACTCTCCTACGAGCAGTACTTC. Its protein is CSVVTSGLSYEQYF.